The 26 T cell receptor beta chains below all came from one sample that was sequenced in a study of blood T cells in healthy people across ages. A sample-barcoded 5' primer and a J-beta primer mix were used in a second PCR of roughly 7 to 11 cycles. TCRdb called the 5' RACE reads again in MiXCR, with one record for every CDR3 protein. The data hold about 670,000 distinct CDR3 sequences, with around 50% observed a single time. The sequenced sample was blood. These TCRs come from a woman over 75 in good health.

This clonotype was seen a handful of times. The V and J genes are TRBV12-3 or TRBV12-4 and TRBJ2-2, with 8 positions matching TRBD1. The CDR3 spans 15 residues. V lost 4 bases, J lost 5 bases, and 6 bases stayed unmatched. The CDR3 DNA reads TGTGCCAGCAGTTCGGACAGGGAAGGGACCGGGGAGCTGTTTTTT. It yields the protein CASSSDREGTGELFF.

The genes are TRBV12-3 or TRBV12-4 and TRBJ1-1; D perhaps matches TRBD1 (6 bases). The CDR3 sequence is 15 residues long. The V end lost 5 bases, the J end lost 1 base, and 14 bases lay between the germline ends. The CDR3 DNA sequence: TGTGCCAGCAGTCCGATCACAGGGAAGAACACTGAAGCTTTCTTT. It encodes CASSPITGKNTEAFF.

This chain uses TRBV20-1 with TRBJ2-3; tentative D call: TRBD2 (5 bases). The CDR3 has 14 residues. Trimming removed 3 bases from V and 4 bases from J, with 14 bases in between. In germline, CDR1 is DFQATT, CDR2 SNEGSKA (reference sequence). The CDR3 here is CSASRRLTPDTQYF. DNA of the CDR3: TGCAGTGCTAGCAGGAGGCTAACCCCAGATACGCAGTATTTT.

The chain links TRBV15 to TRBJ2-7; D perhaps matches TRBD1 (5 bases). Trimming cost V 3 bases and J 3 bases, with 12 bases left between them. The germline V gene encodes CDR1 LNHNV and CDR2 YYDKDF (reference sequence). This CDR3 comprises 14 residues. DNA of the CDR3: TGTGCCACCAGCAGGGCAGGGCTGAACTACGAGCAGTACTTC. Translated: CATSRAGLNYEQYF.

This clonotype was found a few times. The CDR3 here is CASSLSGGEGSYEQYF. The CDR3 nucleotides read TGTGCCAGCAGCCTTAGTGGGGGGGAGGGATCCTACGAGCAGTACTTC. The chain is built from TRBV9 and TRBJ2-7; 7 nucleotides line up with TRBD2. After removal of 4 bases from V and 1 base from J, the junction contained 11 bases not matched to a gene. Germline assignment: CDR1 SGDLS and CDR2 YYNGEE. The CDR3 is 16 amino acids.

The chain is built from TRBV29-1 and TRBJ2-6; TRBD1 matches at 10 bases. The V and J ends lost 6 bases and 0 bases, in that order; junction bases with no gene match: 14. Germline loops: CDR1 SQVTM, CDR2 ANQGSEA. The CDR3 has 19 residues. CDR3 DNA: TGCAGCGTAGATCCGGGACAGGGGATTTCGGGCTCTGGGGCCAACGTCCTGACTTTC. Protein sequence: CSVDPGQGISGSGANVLTF.

This clonotype was counted ten times or more. This chain links TRBV12-3 or TRBV12-4 with TRBJ2-7; D remains ambiguous. V dropped 0 bases and J dropped 6 bases, with 9 bases sitting between them. The CDR3 has 13 amino acids. The CDR3 is CASSLALGFEQYF. The CDR3 nucleotides read TGTGCCAGCAGTTTAGCGCTGGGTTTCGAGCAGTACTTC.

This clonotype was counted a few times. The chain carries TRBV4-1 and TRBJ2-1, with 11 nucleotides matching TRBD2. This CDR3 comprises 15 residues. V gave up 4 bases and J gave up 12 bases; unmatched junction bases: 11. CDR1 is MGHRA, CDR2 YSYEKL, per germline. The CDR3 is CASSPPGTSGRVQFF. The CDR3 DNA reads TGCGCCAGCAGCCCGCCAGGGACTAGCGGACGGGTGCAGTTCTTC.

This clonotype was seen repeatedly, ten times or more. J is TRBJ2-7 and V is TRBV28; D is unclear. V shed 5 bases and J shed 6 bases, with 8 bases lying between them. Germline V CDR1 and CDR2: MDHEN, SYDVKM. The CDR3 spans 11 residues. Here the CDR3 reads CASSPSSEQYF. The CDR3 DNA reads as TGTGCCAGCAGTCCCAGTAGCGAGCAGTACTTC.

The gene calls are TRBV18 and TRBJ1-1; D remains unclear. CDR1 is KGHSH, CDR2 LQKENI, per germline. The CDR3 loop spans 13 amino acids. Trimming took 10 bases from V and 2 from J, leaving 14 bases between them. CDR3 protein: CATSTNGNTEAFF. The CDR3 region has the DNA TGTGCCACCTCGACAAACGGAAACACTGAAGCTTTCTTT.

This clonotype was counted a few times. The CDR3: CASSLAGTRSGGYTF. The CDR3 DNA follows: TGTGCCAGCAGCTTAGCCGGGACTCGATCGGGGGGCTACACCTTC. This chain uses TRBV7-2 with TRBJ1-2; possible D gene TRBD1, 5 bases. The CDR3 is 15 residues long. V was trimmed by 0 bases and J by 8 bases, leaving 16 bases between them. The germline CDR1 and CDR2 sequences are SGHTA and FQGNSA.

This clonotype was seen more than once but under ten times. This chain uses TRBV12-3 or TRBV12-4 with TRBJ2-6; no firm D call. This CDR3 comprises 15 residues. V shed 1 base and J shed 0 bases, with 4 bases lying between them. CDR3 nucleotides: TGTGCCAGCAGTTTAGATAACTCTGGGGCCAACGTCCTGACTTTC. It encodes CASSLDNSGANVLTF.

The V call is TRBV4-1, the J call TRBJ2-1; D remains ambiguous. V gave up 2 bases and J gave up 8 bases, with 7 bases separating them. Germline CDR1 is MGHRA and CDR2 is YSYEKL. The CDR3 loop spans 12 amino acids. The CDR3 here is CASSQRPDEQFF. DNA of the CDR3: TGCGCCAGCAGCCAACGACCCGATGAGCAGTTCTTC.

The chain links TRBV4-1 to TRBJ2-3; D possibly matches TRBD1 or TRBD2 (5 bases each). The CDR3 is 14 residues long. Germline CDR1 MGHRA, CDR2 YSYEKL. V was clipped by 8 bases and J by 3 bases, with 15 bases between them. CDR3 region: CASRSPGRTDTQYF. The CDR3, as DNA: TGCGCCAGCCGTTCCCCAGGGAGAACAGATACGCAGTATTTT.

On this clonotype itself: This may come from a read error, since a much larger clone is one base off. The V call is TRBV3-1, the J call TRBJ2-1; D might be TRBD2 (5 bases). V was shortened by 4 bases and J by 7 bases, with 14 bases between the two germline ends. The CDR3 sequence is 14 residues long. Germline V gene data show CDR1 as LGHDT and CDR2 as YNNKEL (reference sequence). In nucleotides, the CDR3 is TGTGCCAGCAGCCGAGATCGGCGGGCTAATGAGCAGTTCTTC. This gives the protein CASSRDRRANEQFF.

This clonotype was counted only a few times. The chain recombines TRBV12-3 or TRBV12-4 with TRBJ1-2, with D unclear. Trimming shortened V by 5 bases and J by 8 bases, and 15 bases separated the two germline ends. The CDR3 contains 13 residues. The CDR3 reads CASSPQSVCGYTF. As DNA, the CDR3 is TGTGCCAGCAGTCCGCAGAGTGTGTGCGGCTACACCTTC.

The chain uses TRBV4-3 and TRBJ1-6; D perhaps matches TRBD1 (6 bases). The CDR3 consists of 16 residues. Germline V gene lookup returns CDR1 LGHNA and CDR2 YSLEER. V dropped 0 bases and J dropped 4 bases, with 10 bases sitting between them. Here the CDR3 reads CASSQDTGMYNSPLHF. The CDR3 region has the DNA TGCGCCAGCAGCCAAGATACAGGGATGTATAATTCACCCCTCCACTTT.

This clonotype was detected a few times. The chain combines TRBV2 with TRBJ2-3; 7 nucleotides agree with TRBD1. CDR1 is SNHLY, CDR2 FYNNEI, per germline. The CDR3 spans 14 residues. The J segment lost 8 bases and the V segment lost 4 bases, leaving 9 bases of the junction unmatched. For the CDR3, the DNA is TGTGCCAGCAGTGTGGGACAGACCGGCGGTACGCAGTATTTT. Translation gives CASSVGQTGGTQYF.

J is TRBJ1-5 and V is TRBV5-1; D perhaps matches TRBD1 (5 bases). Per germline, CDR1 SGHRS and CDR2 YFSETQ. V was trimmed by 3 bases and J by 5 bases, leaving 9 bases between them. This CDR3 has 13 amino acids. The CDR3, as DNA: TGCGCCAGCAGCTCGTCGGGGGATCAGCCCCAGCATTTT. Its protein product is CASSSSGDQPQHF.

The chain joins TRBV10-3 to TRBJ2-3; 7 bases are shared with TRBD1. The V and J ends lost 2 bases and 7 bases, in that order; junction bases with no gene match: 12. This CDR3 spans 16 amino acids. CDR1 ENHRY and CDR2 SYGVKD come from the germline V gene. In nucleotides, the CDR3 is TGTGCCATCAGTGAGCCAACCGGGACAGATATCCATACGCAGTATTTT. Translated: CAISEPTGTDIHTQYF.

With regard to this clonotype: With a much larger clone just one base away, this may be a read error. The V and J genes are TRBV10-3 and TRBJ2-3; perhaps TRBD1 as D (6 bases). The germline CDR1 and CDR2 sequences are ENHRY and SYGVKD. The CDR3 has 12 residues. The CDR3 spells CAISGDMDTRYF. CDR3 in DNA: TGTGCCATCAGTGGGGACATGGATACGCGGTATTTT.

The chain links TRBV29-1 to TRBJ2-3; 8 bases are a match to TRBD2. The CDR3 sequence is 14 residues long. Germline values: CDR1 SQVTM, CDR2 ANQGSEA. Trimming removed 4 bases from V and 5 bases from J; junction bases left unmatched: 8. The CDR3 region is CSVVEREIGDTQYF. CDR3 sequence (DNA): TGCAGCGTTGTCGAGCGGGAGATTGGAGATACGCAGTATTTT.

This clonotype was detected ten times or more. The gene calls are TRBV5-1 and TRBJ2-5; TRBD1 matches at 7 bases. CDR3 length: 14 amino acids. J was trimmed by 0 bases and V by 6 bases; bases with no gene match: 5. The germline V gene encodes CDR1 SGHRS and CDR2 YFSETQ. The CDR3, as DNA: TGCGCCAGCAAGTCGGGACAGCACCAAGAGACCCAGTACTTC. Amino acid sequence: CASKSGQHQETQYF.

The chain links TRBV7-2 to TRBJ1-6; D uncertain. V lost 1 base and J 7 bases, leaving 11 bases between the germline ends. CDR1 and CDR2 (germline): SGHTA, FQGNSA. The CDR3 runs to 15 residues. The CDR3 loop is CASSLEPLGNSPLHF. The CDR3 DNA reads as TGTGCCAGCAGCTTAGAACCCCTGGGCAATTCACCCCTCCACTTT.

This clonotype showed up just a few times. V gene TRBV3-1 combines with J gene TRBJ2-4; D possibly corresponds to TRBD2 (5 bases). Matching the DNA end better, TRBJ2-7 makes the J call doubtful. The germline gives CDR1 LGHDT, CDR2 YNNKEL (reference sequence). This CDR3 region has 14 residues. CDR3 amino acids: CASSRGPGFDEQYF. CDR3 bases: TGTGCCAGCAGCCGCGGACCGGGATTTGACGAGCAGTACTTC.

This clonotype was recorded at least ten times. The rearrangement uses TRBV29-1 and TRBJ1-1, with 7 bases aligning to TRBD1. The CDR3 runs 10 residues. The V and J ends lost 7 bases and 8 bases, in that order; junction bases with no gene match: 4. The germline gives CDR1 SQVTM, CDR2 ANQGSEA. The CDR3 DNA reads as TGCAGCGCGAACAGGGGCGAAGCTTTCTTT. This sequence encodes CSANRGEAFF.